Sequencing of this T cell receptor (delta chain) was carried out in a study of Vγ9Vδ2 T cells in congenital toxoplasmosis (dated by TCRdb to the early 2020s). In the study overall: Congenital toxoplasmosis was diagnosed using IgG, IgM and IgA serology, Western blot and an in-house interferon-gamma release assay. In this study, researchers looked at the gamma and delta chain CDR3 repertoires of sorted blood gammadelta T cells, comparing infants congenitally infected with T. gondii against uninfected infants. Repertoire sequencing was done on samples from infants at 2 months after birth and at 1 year of age. At 2 months, TCR sequencing included roughly 5 infected and more than nine uninfected infants, and at 1 year it included 3 infected and 4 uninfected infants. General study outcomes and caveats: Two months was the earliest age with enough suitable sample material for TCR repertoire analysis, so newborn repertoires were not sequenced. Both infected and uninfected infants showed high prevalence of a public TRGV9 clonotype. At 2 months, infected infants appeared to have fewer N additions in TRGV9 and TRDV2 CDR3s than uninfected infants, particularly in TRDV2-TRDJ1 sequences. At 1 year of age, repertoire differences between infected and uninfected infants were less clear than at 2 months. Germline-encoded fetal-type TRDV2 CDR3 sequences seemed to be more prevalent in infected than in uninfected approximately 2-month-old infants, with an in utero expansion footprint being suggested.

Template-switch reverse transcription with SuperScript II was used to generate cDNA, with TRGC- and TRDC-specific primers combined in a single tube. The TRGC primer was designed so that it would bind both of the constant genes TRGC1 and TRGC2. TRG and TRD amplification used the KAPA Real-Time Library Amplification Kit, with AMPure XP bead purification between steps. Index PCR with the Nextera XT Index Kit was used to attach the Illumina sequencing adapters. Sequencing of TRG and TRD amplicons was performed on an Illumina MiSeq with the V2 300 kit, and 150 bp paired-end reads were generated. The authors processed their data as follows. Before further analysis, read quality was checked using FastQC version 0.11.8. Reads were aligned to GenBank TRG or TRD reference genes, and CDR3 sequences were built with MiXCR version 3.0.3. Default MiXCR settings were used with one exception: TRDD gene segments were assembled from 3 consecutive nucleotides instead of 5. N additions, CDR3 length, J segment length and clonotype sharing between samples were all calculated using VDJtools version 1.2.1. CDR3 sequences that were out of frame or contained stop codons were left out of the analysis. The overlap of infant repertoires with previously published Vgamma9Vdelta2 repertoires from fetal, cord blood and adult blood was compared. The public reads were reprocessed by TCRdb using CATT, and rows of matching DNA were later combined. TCRdb, rather than the study authors, made the V and J calls. The table for this sample lists some 1,000 delta-chain clones; roughly a fifth of them were counted only once. Clones ranked in the top ten supply 15% to 20% of the sample.

Mothers of both infected and uninfected infants received the same treatment, using spiramycin and/or pyrimethamine plus sulfadiazine plus folinic acid. Every infant, whether infected or uninfected, was delivered at term, after more than 37 weeks of gestation. Approximately 1 mL of blood was used to isolate PBMCs by Lymphoprep gradient centrifugation, after which the PBMCs were cryopreserved in liquid nitrogen and shipped to Belgium. Thawed PBMCs were labeled with Zombie NIR viability dye and stained with CD3, TCR gammadelta, Vgamma9 and Vdelta2 antibodies. Sorting of CD3+ TCRgammadelta+ T cells was performed on a FACSAria III, with a mean purity of roughly 98%. For each sample, RNA was extracted from roughly 11,000 sorted gammadelta T cells with the RNeasy Micro Kit. Infants were born to mothers enrolled with primary T. gondii infection during pregnancy. Infant peripheral blood was collected at an outpatient microbiology and virology center in Pavia, Italy.

Judged by its sample share, this clone qualifies as medium-sized (0.01 to 0.1%). Its antigen has not been determined. The input lacks base qualities; no much larger clone sits a single base away. V has 0 bases trimmed and J has 0 bases trimmed; junction bases matching no gene number 7. The CDR1 and CDR2 encoded by the germline V gene are GEAIGNYY and EKD. The CDR3 runs 19 residues from the cysteine to the phenylalanine. CDR3 DNA only is kept here, 57 bases in frame from base 1. The sequence came from a child under 10 years old born to a mother with Toxoplasma gondii infection during pregnancy, either congenitally infected or uninfected (not recorded which). Recombination joined TRDV2 with TRDJ3, with 7 bases matching TRDD3. The source material was gamma-delta T cells from blood. The CDR3 region reads CACDTWGTPSSWDTRQMFF. Here is the DNA: TGTGCCTGTGACACCTGGGGGACACCGAGCTCCTGGGACACCCGACAGATGTTTTTC.